This TCR beta chain was retrieved from a study of radiotherapy plus CTLA-4 blockade in lung cancer. Overall study findings and caveats: In blood, TCR clones derived from the tumor expanded after radiotherapy plus ipilimumab.

Points on this clone: Its cognate antigen is unknown.

Germline CDR1 is MNHEY and CDR2 is SMNVEV (reference sequence). There are 16 residues in the CDR3. V lost 4 bases and J lost 5; bases outside the gene matches: 11. Only in-frame clones appear in the TCRdb table, and some are missing; sequencing was by immunoSEQ multiplex PCR. The sample has 13,000 to 15,000 clones; 55% to 80% are singletons. Lung cancer patients with chemo-refractory metastatic non-small-cell disease were given focal radiation plus CTLA-4 blockade with ipilimumab. Material: peripheral blood, obtained from a patient treated with radiotherapy plus ipilimumab. The receptor comes from a human donor with non-small cell lung cancer whose response to radiotherapy plus ipilimumab could not be evaluated. This sequence joins TRBV27 and TRBJ2-3, with 8 positions matching TRBD1. In DNA, the CDR3 is TGTGCCAGCAGTTCCTGGGTACAGGGGGTAGGAGATACGCAGTATTTT. Residues: CASSSWVQGVGDTQYF.